This entry concerns a single TCR beta chain. The data are from a study of cytomegalovirus exposure and HLA in healthy donors. This CDR3 region has 13 residues. Germline V gives CDR1 MDHEN, CDR2 SYDVKM. V was clipped by 5 bases and J by 8 bases, with 16 bases between them. Measured with immunoSEQ multiplex PCR; TCRdb has only the in-frame clones, and not every one. The sample records roughly 65,000 clones, 92% being singletons. The chain links TRBV28 to TRBJ2-7, with D maybe TRBD1 (6 bases). The TCR was taken from a man aged 18-30 years in good health and CMV-seropositive. Sequenced material: PBMCs. In nucleotides, the CDR3 is TGTGCCAGCAGTCTCGGACAGCGATCGCAGCAGTACTTC. This translates into CASSLGQRSQQYF.